The clone carrying this T cell receptor (beta chain) was picked up a small number of times. Its antigen is unknown. This CDR3 is 14 amino acids long. Germline assignment: CDR1 SGHRS and CDR2 YFSETQ. V lost 3 bases, J lost 9 bases, and 9 bases stayed unmatched. This entry comes from a study of blood T cells in healthy people across ages. General study points: Unsorted PBMC input precluded a conclusive naive versus antigen-experienced comparison.

Sample-barcoded 5' priming and a J-beta primer mix drove a second PCR of roughly 6 to 12 cycles. Sequencing yielded, for each sample, at least 2.5 million paired-end reads carrying CDR3. One entry per CDR3 protein, called by TCRdb with MiXCR from the 5' RACE reads. The sample includes about 1.6 million distinct CDR3 sequences, around 35% of them seen just once. The donors, all healthy, were Caucasians living in Russia, aged roughly 6 to 100. This sequence originates from a woman aged 30 to 39 in good health. This chain connects TRBV5-1 to TRBJ2-1, with 7 bases lining up with TRBD1. The sample was blood. The DNA for the CDR3 is TGCGCCAGCAGCTGGGGTGGGACAGCCAGTGAGCAGTTCTTC. Protein sequence: CASSWGGTASEQFF.